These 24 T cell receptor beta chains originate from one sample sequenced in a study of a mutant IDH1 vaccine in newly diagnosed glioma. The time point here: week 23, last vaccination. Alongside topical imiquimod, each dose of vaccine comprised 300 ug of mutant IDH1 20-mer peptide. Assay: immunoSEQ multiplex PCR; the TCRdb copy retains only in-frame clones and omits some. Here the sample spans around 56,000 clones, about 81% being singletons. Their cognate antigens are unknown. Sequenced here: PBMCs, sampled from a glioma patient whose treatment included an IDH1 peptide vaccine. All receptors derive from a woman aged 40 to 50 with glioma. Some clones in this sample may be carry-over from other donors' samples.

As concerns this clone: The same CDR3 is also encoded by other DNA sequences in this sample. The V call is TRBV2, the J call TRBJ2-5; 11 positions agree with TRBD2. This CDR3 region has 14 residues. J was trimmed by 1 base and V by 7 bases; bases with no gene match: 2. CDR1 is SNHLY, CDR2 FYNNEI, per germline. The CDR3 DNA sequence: TGTGCCAGCAAAACTAGCGGGGGCCAAGAGACCCAGTACTTC. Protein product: CASKTSGGQETQYF.

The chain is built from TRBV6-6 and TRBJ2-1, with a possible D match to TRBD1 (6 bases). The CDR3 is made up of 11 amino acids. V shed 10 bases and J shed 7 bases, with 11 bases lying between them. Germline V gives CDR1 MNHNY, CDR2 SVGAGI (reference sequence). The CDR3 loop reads CAIFRGNEQFF. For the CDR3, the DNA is TGTGCCATCTTTAGGGGGAATGAGCAGTTCTTC.

CDR3 sequence: CASEGLMNTEAFF. The CDR3 nucleotides read TGTGCCAGCGAGGGACTCATGAACACTGAAGCTTTCTTT. V and J are TRBV2 and TRBJ1-1; weak D call: TRBD1 (5 bases). The V end was cut by 8 bases, the J end by 0 bases, with 10 bases between. The CDR3 extends over 13 amino acids. Germline lookup yields CDR1 SNHLY and CDR2 FYNNEI.

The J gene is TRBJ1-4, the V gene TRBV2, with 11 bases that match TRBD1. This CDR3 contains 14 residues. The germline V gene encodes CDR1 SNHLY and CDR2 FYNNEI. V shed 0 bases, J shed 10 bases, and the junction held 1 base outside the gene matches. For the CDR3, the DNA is TGTGCCAGCAGTGAAGCGGGGACAGGGGGAAAACTGTTTTTT. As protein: CASSEAGTGGKLFF.

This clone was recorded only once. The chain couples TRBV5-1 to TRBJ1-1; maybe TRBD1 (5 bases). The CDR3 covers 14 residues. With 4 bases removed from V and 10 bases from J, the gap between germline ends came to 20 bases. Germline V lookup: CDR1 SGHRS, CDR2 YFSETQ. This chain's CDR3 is CASSPLTGPPAAFF. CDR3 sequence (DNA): TGCGCCAGCAGCCCCCTAACAGGCCCCCCAGCAGCTTTCTTT. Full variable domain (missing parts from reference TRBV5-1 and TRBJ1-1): KAGVTQTPRYLIKTRGQQVTLSCSPISGHRSVSWYQQTPGQGLQFLFEYFSETQRNKGNFPGRFSGRQFSNSRSEMNVSTLELGDSALYLCASSPLTGPPAAFFGQGTRLTVV.

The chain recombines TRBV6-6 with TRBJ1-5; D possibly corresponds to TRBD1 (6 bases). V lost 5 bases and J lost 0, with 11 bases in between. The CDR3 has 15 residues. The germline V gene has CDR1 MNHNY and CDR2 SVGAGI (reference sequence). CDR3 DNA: TGTGCCAGCAGTGACAGGAAACCTAGCAATCAGCCCCAGCATTTT. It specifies CASSDRKPSNQPQHF.

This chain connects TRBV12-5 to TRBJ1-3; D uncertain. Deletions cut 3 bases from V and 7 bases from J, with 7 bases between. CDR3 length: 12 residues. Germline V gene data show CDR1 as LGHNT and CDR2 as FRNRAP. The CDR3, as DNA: TGTGCTAGTGGTTTCGAGGGTAACACCATATATTTT. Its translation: CASGFEGNTIYF.

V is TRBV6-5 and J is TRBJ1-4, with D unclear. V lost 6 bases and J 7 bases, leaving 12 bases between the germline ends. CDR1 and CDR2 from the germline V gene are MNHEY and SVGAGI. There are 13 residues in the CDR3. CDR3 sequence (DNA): TGTGCCAGCAGAAGCACGCGGTCTGAAAAACTGTTTTTT. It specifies CASRSTRSEKLFF.

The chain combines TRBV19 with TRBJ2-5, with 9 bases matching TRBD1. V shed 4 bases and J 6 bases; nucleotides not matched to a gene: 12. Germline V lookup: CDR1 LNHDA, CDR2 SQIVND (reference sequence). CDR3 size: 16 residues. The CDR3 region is CASSTLPGQGGKTQYF. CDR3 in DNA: TGTGCCAGTAGTACCCTACCGGGACAGGGTGGGAAGACCCAGTACTTC.

The CDR3 protein is CASSIERGYTF. In nucleotides, the CDR3 is TGTGCCAGTAGTATTGAGCGAGGCTACACCTTC. This sequence joins TRBV19 and TRBJ1-2; D gene ambiguous. V gave up 3 bases and J gave up 8 bases, with 7 bases separating them. The germline V gene has CDR1 LNHDA and CDR2 SQIVND (reference sequence). The CDR3 spans 11 residues.

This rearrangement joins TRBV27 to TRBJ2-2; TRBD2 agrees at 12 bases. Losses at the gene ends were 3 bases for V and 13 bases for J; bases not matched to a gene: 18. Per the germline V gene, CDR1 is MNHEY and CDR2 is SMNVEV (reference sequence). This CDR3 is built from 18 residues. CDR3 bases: TGTGCCAGCAGTTTTTTCGCCCGGACTAGCGGGGCGGGGGGAGGGCTGTTTTTT. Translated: CASSFFARTSGAGGGLFF.

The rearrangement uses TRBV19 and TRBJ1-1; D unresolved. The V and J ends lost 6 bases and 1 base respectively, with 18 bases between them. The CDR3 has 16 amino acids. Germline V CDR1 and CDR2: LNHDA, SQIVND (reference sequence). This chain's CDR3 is CASSPGRRAPNTEAFF. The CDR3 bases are TGTGCCAGTAGCCCTGGCAGGAGGGCCCCGAACACTGAAGCTTTCTTT. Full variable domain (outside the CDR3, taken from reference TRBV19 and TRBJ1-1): DGGITQSPKYLFRKEGQNVTLSCEQNLNHDAMYWYRQDPGQGLRLIYYSQIVNDFQKGDIAEGYSVSREKKESFPLTVTSAQKNPTAFYLCASSPGRRAPNTEAFFGQGTRLTVV.

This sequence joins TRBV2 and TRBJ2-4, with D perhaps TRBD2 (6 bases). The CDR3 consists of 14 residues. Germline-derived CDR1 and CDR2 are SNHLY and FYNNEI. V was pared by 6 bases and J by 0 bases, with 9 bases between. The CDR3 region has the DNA TGTGCCAGCAGGGGCGGGGTAGCCAAAAACATTCAGTACTTC. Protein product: CASRGGVAKNIQYF.

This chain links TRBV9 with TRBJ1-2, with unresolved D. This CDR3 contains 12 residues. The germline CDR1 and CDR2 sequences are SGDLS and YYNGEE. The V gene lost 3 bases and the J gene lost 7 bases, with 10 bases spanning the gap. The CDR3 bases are TGTGCCAGCAGCGCCCCCGCCGGTGGCTACACCTTC. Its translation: CASSAPAGGYTF.

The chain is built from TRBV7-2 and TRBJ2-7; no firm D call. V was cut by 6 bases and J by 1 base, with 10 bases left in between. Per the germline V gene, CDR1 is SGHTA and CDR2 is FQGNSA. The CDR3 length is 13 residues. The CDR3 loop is CASRGAGSYEQYF. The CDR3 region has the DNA TGTGCCAGCAGGGGCGCCGGATCCTACGAGCAGTACTTC.

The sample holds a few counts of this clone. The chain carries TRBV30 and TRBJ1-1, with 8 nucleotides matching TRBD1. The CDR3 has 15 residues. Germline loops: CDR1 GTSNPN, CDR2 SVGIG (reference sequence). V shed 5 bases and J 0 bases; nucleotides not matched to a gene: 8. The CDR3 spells CAWAGTGFMNTEAFF. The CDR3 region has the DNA TGTGCCTGGGCGGGGACAGGATTCATGAACACTGAAGCTTTCTTT. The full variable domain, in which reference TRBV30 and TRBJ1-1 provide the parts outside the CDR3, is SQTIHQWPATLVQPVGSPLSLECTVEGTSNPNLYWYRQAAGRGLQLLFYSVGIGQISSEVPQNLSASRPQDRQFILSSKKLLLSDSGFYLCAWAGTGFMNTEAFFGQGTRLTVV.

The CDR3 coding sequence is TGTGCCAGCAGTCCGGGGCGGGGGACAGGGCCTTCCTACGAGCAGTACTTC. This translates into CASSPGRGTGPSYEQYF. The genes are TRBV27 and TRBJ2-7; 9 nucleotides line up with TRBD1. The CDR3 totals 17 residues. The V segment lost 5 bases and the J segment 1 base; nucleotides outside the gene matches: 12. Germline V lookup: CDR1 MNHEY, CDR2 SMNVEV (reference sequence).

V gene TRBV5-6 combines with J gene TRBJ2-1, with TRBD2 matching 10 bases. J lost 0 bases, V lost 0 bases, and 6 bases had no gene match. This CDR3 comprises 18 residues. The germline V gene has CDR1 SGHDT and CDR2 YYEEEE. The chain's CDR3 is CASSLEAGGSLSYNEQFF. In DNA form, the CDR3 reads TGTGCCAGCAGCTTGGAAGCGGGGGGGTCCCTCTCCTACAATGAGCAGTTCTTC. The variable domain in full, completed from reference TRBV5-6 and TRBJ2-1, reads DAGVTQSPTHLIKTRGQQVTLRCSPKSGHDTVSWYQQALGQGPQFIFQYYEEEERQRGNFPDRFSGHQFPNYSSELNVNALLLGDSALYLCASSLEAGGSLSYNEQFFGPGTRLTVL.

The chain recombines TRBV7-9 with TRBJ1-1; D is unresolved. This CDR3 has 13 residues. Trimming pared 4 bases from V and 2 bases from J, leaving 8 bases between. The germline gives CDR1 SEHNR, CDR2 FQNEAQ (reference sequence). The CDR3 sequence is CASSWTQNTEAFF. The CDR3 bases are TGTGCCAGCAGCTGGACTCAAAACACTGAAGCTTTCTTT. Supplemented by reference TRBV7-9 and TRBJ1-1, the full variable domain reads DTGVSQNPRHKITKRGQNVTFRCDPISEHNRLYWYRQTLGQGPEFLTYFQNEAQLEKSRLLSDRFSAERPKGSFSTLEIQRTEQGDSAMYLCASSWTQNTEAFFGQGTRLTVV.

In DNA form, the CDR3 reads TGTGCCAGCAGCTTGACCCATACGCCGACCCAGTACTTC. This gives the protein CASSLTHTPTQYF. The chain employs TRBV7-9 and TRBJ2-5; no clear D gene. CDR1 SEHNR and CDR2 FQNEAQ come from the germline V gene (reference sequence). The CDR3 length is 13 residues. V was clipped by 3 bases and J by 7 bases, with 12 bases between them.

The CDR3 loop reads CASSEVAADYGYTF. CDR3 in DNA: TGCGCCAGCAGTGAAGTCGCGGCCGACTATGGCTACACCTTC. The rearrangement uses TRBV10-2 and TRBJ1-2; D is undetermined. V was shortened by 3 bases and J by 3 bases, with 11 bases between the two germline ends. This CDR3 has 14 residues. Germline V gene data show CDR1 as WSHSY and CDR2 as SAAADI.

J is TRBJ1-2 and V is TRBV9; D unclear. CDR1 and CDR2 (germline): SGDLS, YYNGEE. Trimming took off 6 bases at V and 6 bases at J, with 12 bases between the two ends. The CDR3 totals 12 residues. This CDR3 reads CASTAGGDGYTF. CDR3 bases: TGTGCCAGCACCGCAGGAGGCGATGGCTACACCTTC. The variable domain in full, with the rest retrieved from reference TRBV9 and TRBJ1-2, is DSGVTQTPKHLITATGQRVTLRCSPRSGDLSVYWYQQSLDQGLQFLIQYYNGEERAKGNILERFSAQQFPDLHSELNLSSLELGDSALYFCASTAGGDGYTFGSGTRLTVV.

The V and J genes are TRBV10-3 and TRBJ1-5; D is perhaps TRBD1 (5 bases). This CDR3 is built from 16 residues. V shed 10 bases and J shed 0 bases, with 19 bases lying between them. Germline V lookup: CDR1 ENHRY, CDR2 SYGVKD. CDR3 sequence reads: CATKREGTHSNQPQHF. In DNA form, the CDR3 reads TGTGCCACAAAGCGAGAAGGGACGCATAGCAATCAGCCCCAGCATTTT.

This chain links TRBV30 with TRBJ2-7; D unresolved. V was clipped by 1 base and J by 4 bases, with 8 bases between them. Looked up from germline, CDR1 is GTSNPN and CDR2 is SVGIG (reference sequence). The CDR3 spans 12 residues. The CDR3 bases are TGTGCCTGGAGTGGGACCTCATACGAGCAGTACTTC. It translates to CAWSGTSYEQYF.